This is a list of T cell receptor beta chains from one sample in a study of cytomegalovirus exposure and HLA in healthy donors. The table came from immunoSEQ multiplex PCR; TCRdb's copy has only in-frame clones and leaves some out. The sample lists some 120,000 clones; about three quarters were seen once. Input material: PBMCs. The source of these receptors is a young woman in good health and CMV-seronegative. Each CDR3 is given with its conserved first and last residue. The D gene is left open where the match is weak. Clone size is shown for a subset of rows, as once, few, many or a class of expanded clone.

J: TRBJ2-2
V: TRBV9
D: TRBD2
size: NA
CDR3: CASSSGLAEFANTGELFF
DNA: TGTGCCAGCAGCAGCGGACTAGCGGAGTTCGCGAACACCGGGGAGCTGTTTTTT

J: TRBJ2-7
V: TRBV6-1
D: NA
size: few
CDR3: CASSDNYEQYF
DNA: TGTGCCAGCAGTGATAACTACGAGCAGTACTTC

J: TRBJ1-4
V: TRBV7-9
D: NA
size: NA
CDR3: CASSPSRGGLGNEKLFF
DNA: TGTGCCAGCAGCCCCAGCCGGGGAGGGCTGGGGAATGAAAAACTGTTTTTT

J: TRBJ1-2
V: TRBV19
D: NA
size: few
CDR3: CASTTYGGPSVYGYTF
DNA: TGTGCCAGTACCACGTATGGAGGGCCGAGCGTCTATGGCTACACCTTC

J: TRBJ1-3
V: TRBV13
D: NA
size: few
CDR3: CASRTPGDTIYF
DNA: TGTGCCAGCAGAACACCGGGGGACACCATATATTTT

J: TRBJ2-1
V: TRBV27
D: TRBD2
size: few
CDR3: CASSPNAGLANEQFF
DNA: TGTGCCAGCAGTCCAAACGCGGGACTAGCGAATGAGCAGTTCTTC

J: TRBJ2-6
V: TRBV30
D: TRBD2
size: NA
CDR3: CACGRSGANVLTF
DNA: TGTGCCTGCGGGAGGTCTGGGGCCAACGTCCTGACTTTC

J: TRBJ2-7
V: TRBV4-1
D: NA
size: NA
CDR3: CASSPGVGVVYEQYF
DNA: TGCGCCAGCAGCCCAGGCGTAGGGGTCGTCTACGAGCAGTACTTC

J: TRBJ1-2
V: TRBV2
D: NA
size: NA
CDR3: CASSEQAVSSSYTF
DNA: TGTGCCAGCAGTGAACAGGCAGTAAGTTCGAGCTACACCTTC

J: TRBJ1-2
V: TRBV6-5
D: NA
size: NA
CDR3: CASSYSGGANGYTF
DNA: TGTGCCAGCAGTTACTCGGGGGGGGCTAACGGCTACACCTTC

J: TRBJ2-3
V: TRBV7-7
D: TRBD2
size: NA
CDR3: CASSLESGGATDTQYF
DNA: TGTGCTAGCAGCTTAGAGAGCGGGGGGGCCACAGATACGCAGTATTTT

J: TRBJ2-3
V: TRBV4-3
D: TRBD2
size: NA
CDR3: CASSLGTSGTAGIDTQYF
DNA: TGCGCCAGCAGCCTCGGGACTAGCGGGACGGCGGGAATAGATACGCAGTATTTT

J: TRBJ1-2
V: TRBV7-2
D: NA
size: NA
CDR3: CASSKGGDGYTF
DNA: TGTGCCAGCAGCAAGGGGGGGGATGGCTACACCTTC

J: TRBJ1-5
V: TRBV6-5
D: NA
size: NA
CDR3: CASSERVYPQHF
DNA: TGTGCCAGCAGTGAACGGGTTTATCCCCAGCATTTT

J: TRBJ1-1
V: TRBV14
D: NA
size: NA
CDR3: CASSPLHAEAFF
DNA: TGTGCCAGCAGCCCATTACACGCTGAAGCTTTCTTT

J: TRBJ1-4
V: TRBV5-8
D: NA
size: NA
CDR3: CASSLGAATNEKLFF
DNA: TGTGCCAGCAGCTTGGGGGCTGCAACTAATGAAAAACTGTTTTTT

J: TRBJ2-2
V: TRBV19
D: TRBD2
size: NA
CDR3: CASNFGLAGSRELFF
DNA: TGTGCCAGTAATTTCGGACTAGCGGGAAGCCGGGAGCTGTTTTTT